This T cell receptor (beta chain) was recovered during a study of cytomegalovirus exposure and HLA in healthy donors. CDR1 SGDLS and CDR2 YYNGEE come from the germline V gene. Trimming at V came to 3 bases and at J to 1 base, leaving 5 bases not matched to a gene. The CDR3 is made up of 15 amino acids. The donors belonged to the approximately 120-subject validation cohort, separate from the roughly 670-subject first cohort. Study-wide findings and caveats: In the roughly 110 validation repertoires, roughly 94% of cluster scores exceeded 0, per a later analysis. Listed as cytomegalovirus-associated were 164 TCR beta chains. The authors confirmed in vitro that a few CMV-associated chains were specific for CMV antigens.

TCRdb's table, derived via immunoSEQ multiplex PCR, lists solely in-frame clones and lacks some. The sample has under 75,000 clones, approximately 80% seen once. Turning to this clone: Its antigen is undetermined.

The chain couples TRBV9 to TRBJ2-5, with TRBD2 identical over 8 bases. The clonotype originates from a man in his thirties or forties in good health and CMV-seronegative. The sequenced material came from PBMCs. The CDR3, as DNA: TGTGCCAGCAGCGCGGTAGCGGGGAGCCAAGAGACCCAGTACTTC. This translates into CASSAVAGSQETQYF.